Included here is one TCR beta chain sequence, with context. These data come from a study of blood T cell repertoires in COVID-19. Here immunoSEQ multiplex PCR was the method, and the copy in TCRdb shows in-frame clones only, minus some. This table holds about 270,000 clones, more than 85% found once. The receptor comes from a man aged 35 to 55 who had been exposed to COVID-19. Sample: PBMCs or T cells enriched from blood (not recorded which).

The CDR3 coding sequence is TGTGCCAGCAGCCCCGATCGGCTAGGCGGGGGCACAGATACGCAGTATTTT. It translates to CASSPDRLGGGTDTQYF. The chain employs TRBV5-4 and TRBJ2-3, with D possibly matching TRBD2 (6 bases). The V gene's germline CDR1 is SGHNT and CDR2 YYREEE (reference sequence). The CDR3 has 17 residues. Trimming left V 4 bases short and J 1 base short, with 19 bases between.